This T cell receptor (beta chain) originates from a study of cytomegalovirus exposure and HLA in healthy donors. In the PCR, 60 Vbeta and 13 Jbeta primers were used. Profiled with immunoSEQ multiplex PCR; TCRdb holds only in-frame clones, not every one. Among under 150,000 clones, 81% were seen once, and the ten largest hold about 1.8%. Study outcomes and limitations: Rare TCR sequences predominated, though certain public TCRs were found in many donors. The authors confirmed in vitro that three CMV-associated chains were specific for CMV antigens.

About this clone: Its matching antigen is unknown.

Sequences were obtained from PBMCs. This TCR was sampled from a man aged 18-30 years in good health and CMV-seronegative.

The CDR3 loop is CASSSPAGYEQYF. Written as DNA, the CDR3 is TGTGCCAGCAGTAGCCCGGCGGGCTACGAGCAGTACTTC. The V and J genes are TRBV7-2 and TRBJ2-7, with D tentatively TRBD2 (5 bases). Trimming left V 6 bases short and J 3 bases short, with 12 bases between. The CDR3 loop spans 13 amino acids. Germline lookup yields CDR1 SGHTA and CDR2 FQGNSA. Complete variable domain (other parts from reference TRBV7-2 and TRBJ2-7): GAGVSQSPSNKVTEKGKDVELRCDPISGHTALYWYRQSLGQGLEFLIYFQGNSAPDKSGLPSDRFSAERTGGSVSTLTIQRTQQEDSAVYLCASSSPAGYEQYFGPGTRLTVT.